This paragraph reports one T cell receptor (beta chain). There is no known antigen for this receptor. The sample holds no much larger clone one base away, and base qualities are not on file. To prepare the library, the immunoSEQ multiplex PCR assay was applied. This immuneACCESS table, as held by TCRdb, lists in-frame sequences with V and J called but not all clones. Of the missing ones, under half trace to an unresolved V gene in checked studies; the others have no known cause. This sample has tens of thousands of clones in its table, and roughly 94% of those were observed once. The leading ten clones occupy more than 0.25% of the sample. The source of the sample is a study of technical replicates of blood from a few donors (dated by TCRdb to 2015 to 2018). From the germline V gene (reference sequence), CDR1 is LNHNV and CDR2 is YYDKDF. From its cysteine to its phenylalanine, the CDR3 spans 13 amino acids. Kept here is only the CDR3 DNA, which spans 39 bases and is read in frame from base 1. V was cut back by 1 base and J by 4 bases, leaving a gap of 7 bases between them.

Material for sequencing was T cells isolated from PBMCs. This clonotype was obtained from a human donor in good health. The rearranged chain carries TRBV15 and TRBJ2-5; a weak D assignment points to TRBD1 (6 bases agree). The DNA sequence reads TGTGCCACCAGCAGAGGAGGGGGAGAGACCCAGTACTTC. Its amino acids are CATSRGGGETQYF.